This T cell receptor beta chain was profiled in a study of blood T cell repertoires in COVID-19. The overall study: From the United States, Italy and Spain came samples of acute and convalescent COVID-19. PBMCs, B-cell-depleted T cells, or T cells were the source of the cDNA or gDNA that made up the material.

Per the study methods: Estimation of nucleated cell counts relied on the amplification of reference gene primers. Assay: immunoSEQ multiplex PCR; the TCRdb copy retains only in-frame clones and omits some. Clonal size and the V and J genes are those of that table, whereas D and trimming came from the DNA. Of tens of thousands of clones in the sample, around 80% were seen once. There are 17 residues in the CDR3. The germline V gene has CDR1 LGHDT and CDR2 YNNKEL (reference sequence). Between the trimmed V and J ends, which lost 3 bases and 1 base, there was a span of 16 bases. The V gene is TRBV3-1 (or the pseudogene TRBV3-2), the J gene TRBJ1-5; possibly TRBD1 for D (5 bases). The receptor was derived from a human donor in a cohort sampled during active COVID-19. The sequencing input was peripheral blood. CDR3 sequence: CASSQGTGIRSNQPQHF. CDR3 DNA: TGTGCCAGCAGCCAGGGTACAGGTATCCGGAGCAATCAGCCCCAGCATTTT.